Listed below are T cell receptor beta chains from one sample, sequenced in a study of OX40 agonist ivuxolimab in advanced cancers. Clones were sequenced by immunoSEQ multiplex PCR, and TCRdb holds only the in-frame ones, with some missing. Here the sample spans 90,000 to 120,000 clones, approximately 90% being singletons. Sequenced material: CD4+ or CD8+ T cells sorted from blood, taken in a trial of the OX40 agonist ivuxolimab. These receptors were taken from an adult with an advanced solid tumor such as melanoma, head and neck, liver or kidney cancer. Both conserved end residues are part of each CDR3.

V,J,CDR3
TRBV2,TRBJ1-2,CASSSTGDNYGYTF
TRBV19,TRBJ2-5,CASSIELTLETQYF
TRBV29-1,TRBJ2-2,CSAVGGRGTGELFF
TRBV7-3,TRBJ2-1,CASSESQGLAKYNEQFF
TRBV11-2,TRBJ2-4,CASSLEGTGVDIQYF
TRBV7-2,TRBJ2-5,CASSLAGRQETQYF
TRBV6-1,TRBJ1-5,CASSDLFTRDNQPQHF
TRBV7-8,TRBJ1-5,CASSLEFQGARQPQHF
TRBV27,TRBJ2-2,CASSNRGTPGTGELFF
TRBV27,TRBJ2-1,CASSLVAFNEQFF
TRBV6-5,TRBJ2-7,CASSYSRVASYEQYF
TRBV9,TRBJ2-2,CASSVDGFELFF
TRBV7-9,TRBJ1-1,CASSLGENTEAFF
TRBV7-9,TRBJ2-7,CASSLGLGHSGEQYF
TRBV28,TRBJ1-3,CASSSGEDRRSGNTIYF
TRBV6-5,TRBJ2-1,CASSTGLYNEQFF